The T cell receptor beta chain under discussion was sequenced for a study of T-cell memory formation after mild COVID-19. Regarding the study as a whole: Clones which contracted sat mainly in CM and EM if CD4+, and in EMRA if CD8+. Contracting clones from day 15 to 85 showed balanced CD4/CD8; later expanders favored CD4+. The authors did not confirm SARS-CoV-2 specificity of second-wave clones peaking day 37. Within pre-infection memory, some responding clones were found, suggesting cross-reactive memory joined.

TCRdb itself ran the 5' RACE reads through MiXCR, one entry per CDR3 protein. The sample lists 380,000 or so distinct CDR3 sequences; around 14% were seen once. This clonotype was seen more than once but under ten times. No antigen is known for it. The TCR originated in a man aged 18 to 30 who had mild COVID-19 (a few samples of this study predate the infection). Cell type and time point are not known. Sequences were obtained from PBMCs or a T cell subset sorted from them (not recorded which).

Here the CDR3 DNA reads TGCGCCAGCAGTCGTAGGGGGGATGCGGCTAATGAAAAACTGTTTTTT. It encodes CASSRRGDAANEKLFF. The rearrangement links TRBV4-3 to TRBJ1-4, with D perhaps TRBD1 (6 bases). Germline V gene lookup returns CDR1 LGHNA and CDR2 YSLEER. The CDR3 runs 16 residues. The V end lost 6 bases, the J end lost 3 bases, and 17 bases lay between the germline ends.